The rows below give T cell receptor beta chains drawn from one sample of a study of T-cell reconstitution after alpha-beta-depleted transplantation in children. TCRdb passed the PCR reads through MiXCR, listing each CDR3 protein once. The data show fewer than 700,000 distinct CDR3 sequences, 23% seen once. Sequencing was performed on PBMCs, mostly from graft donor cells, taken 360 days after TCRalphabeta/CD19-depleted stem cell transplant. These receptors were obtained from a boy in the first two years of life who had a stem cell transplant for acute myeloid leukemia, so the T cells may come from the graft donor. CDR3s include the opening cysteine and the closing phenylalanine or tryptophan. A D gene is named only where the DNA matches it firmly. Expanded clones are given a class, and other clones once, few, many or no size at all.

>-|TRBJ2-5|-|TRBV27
CASSRRGRETQYF
TGTGCCAGCAGCAGGCGGGGTAGAGAGACCCAGTACTTC
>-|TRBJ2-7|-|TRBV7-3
CASSLTATGSLSYEQYF
TGTGCCAGCAGCTTAACGGCAACAGGTTCCCTATCGTACGAGCAGTACTTC
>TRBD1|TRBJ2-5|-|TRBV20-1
CSAGQGARVQETQYF
TGCAGTGCTGGACAGGGGGCCCGAGTCCAAGAGACCCAGTACTTC
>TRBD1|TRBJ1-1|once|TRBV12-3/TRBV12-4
CASSFYRQGGTEAFF
TGTGCCAGCAGTTTCTACCGACAGGGAGGAACTGAAGCTTTCTTT
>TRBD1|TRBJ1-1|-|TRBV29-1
CSVIPGGPEAFF
TGCAGCGTGATCCCAGGGGGGCCTGAAGCTTTCTTT
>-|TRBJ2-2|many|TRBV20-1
CSARGGTNTGELFF
TGCAGTGCTAGGGGCGGAACCAACACCGGGGAGCTGTTTTTT
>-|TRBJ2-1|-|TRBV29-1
CSVVLFYNEQFF
TGCAGCGTTGTCCTTTTCTACAATGAGCAGTTCTTC
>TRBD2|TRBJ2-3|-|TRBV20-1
CSAIAGGSSTDTQYF
TGCAGTGCAATAGCGGGGGGCTCTAGCACAGATACGCAGTATTTT
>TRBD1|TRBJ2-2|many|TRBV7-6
CASSLRPDRGGELFF
TGTGCCAGCAGCTTACGCCCGGACAGGGGAGGGGAGCTGTTTTTT
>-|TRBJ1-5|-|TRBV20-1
CSARKDEGGNQPQHF
TGCAGTGCTCGAAAAGATGAGGGAGGCAATCAGCCCCAGCATTTT
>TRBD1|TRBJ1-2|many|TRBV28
CASSPGPQDRGWGYTF
TGTGCCAGCAGTCCCGGCCCCCAGGACAGGGGATGGGGCTACACCTTC
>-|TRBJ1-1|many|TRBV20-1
CSAGKDSLTEAFF
TGCAGTGCTGGAAAGGACAGTCTGACTGAAGCTTTCTTT
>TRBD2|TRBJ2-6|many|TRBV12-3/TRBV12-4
CASSSGGNVLTF
TGTGCCAGCAGTAGCGGGGGCAACGTCCTGACTTTC
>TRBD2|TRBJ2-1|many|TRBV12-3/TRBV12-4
CASRGTSGGVDEQFF
TGTGCCAGCAGAGGGACTAGCGGGGGTGTCGATGAGCAGTTCTTC
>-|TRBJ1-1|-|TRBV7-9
CASSVLVGGTEAFF
TGTGCCAGCAGCGTCCTGGTGGGGGGCACTGAAGCTTTCTTT
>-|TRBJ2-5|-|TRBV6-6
CASSPFETQYF
TGTGCCAGCAGCCCCTTTGAGACCCAGTACTTC
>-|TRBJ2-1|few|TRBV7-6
CASSSGTDNNEQFF
TGTGCCAGCAGCTCCGGGACGGACAACAATGAGCAGTTCTTC
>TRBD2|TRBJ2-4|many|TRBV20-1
CSATKRTSGENIQYF
TGCAGTGCTACCAAAAGGACTAGCGGGGAAAACATTCAGTACTTC
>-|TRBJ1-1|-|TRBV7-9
CASSFAGVRVEAFF
TGTGCCAGCAGCTTTGCAGGGGTCCGGGTTGAAGCTTTCTTT
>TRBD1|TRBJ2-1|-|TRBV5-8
CASTATPGQPYNEQFF
TGTGCCAGCACCGCTACCCCGGGACAGCCATACAATGAGCAGTTCTTC